This T cell receptor (beta chain) was sequenced during a study of Graves' ophthalmopathy and Graves' hyperthyroidism. Many counts were recorded for this clonotype. Its specificity is unknown. The CDR3 contains 14 residues. Trimming cost V 5 bases and J 3 bases; bases outside gene matches: 6. Germline V gene lookup returns CDR1 MDHEN and CDR2 SYDVKM. RNA transcripts were the source from which TCR beta CDR3 regions were amplified. HTBI primers served in a first-round RT-PCR, which a second-round multiplex PCR followed. From the multiplex PCR reads, TCRdb called clonotypes with MiXCR, one entry per CDR3 protein. Of fewer than 250,000 distinct CDR3 sequences listed, 29% are singletons. A diagnosis was made from clinical symptoms together with serum thyroxine, TRAb, thyroid ultrasound and orbital computed tomography. Study conclusions and caveats: The model forecast ophthalmopathy progression, reaching roughly 70% sensitivity and about 72% specificity. Detected in blood as well were most expanded thyroid clonotypes with frequency above 0.001.

Sequences were obtained from peripheral blood. The TCR originated in a man between 50 and 59 years old with Graves' ophthalmopathy. The chain has TRBV28 and TRBJ2-7, with TRBD1 matching 8 bases. The CDR3 protein is CASSLRGLSYEQYF. The CDR3 DNA follows: TGTGCCAGCAGTCTCAGGGGGCTAAGCTACGAGCAGTACTTC.